This T cell receptor beta chain originates from a study of blood T cell repertoires in COVID-19 (dated by TCRdb to between 2020 and 2021). In terms of the full investigation: Collaborator samples came from the United States, Italy and Spain and covered acute and convalescent phases of COVID-19. The prospective study material was composed of cDNA or gDNA derived from T cells, B-cell-depleted T cells, or PBMCs. Subjects who had been exposed to COVID-19, were actively infected with it, or had recovered from it provided the deeply sampled blood TCRbeta repertoires that made up the dataset. The repertoires were released in a freely available public database intended as a resource for research on the immune response to SARS-CoV-2. Samples were obtained from the ongoing ImmuneRACE study (first 160 participants) and from over 1,000 subjects provided by 6 global collaborators. Sample metadata almost always included a de-identified subject ID, COVID-19 status, age in years and sex. Where available, HLA class I and class II types were taken from metadata supplied by the sample provider and were not determined by assay-based typing. Broader findings and caveats from the paper: The quantity of clinical and demographic metadata differed by source and by participant and was supplied without curation.

The collaborating institutions used their own protocols to collect whole blood in K2EDTA tubes. Collaborator samples were shipped for TCRbeta analysis as frozen whole blood, isolated PBMCs, or DNA extracted from either sample type. The CDR3 sequence holds 15 residues, the cysteine and phenylalanine included. Just CDR3 DNA is preserved here, 45 bases in frame from base 1. From the germline V gene (reference sequence), CDR1 is SEHNR and CDR2 is FQNEAQ. Compared with germline, V lacks 5 bases and J lacks 4 bases; bases without a gene match: 5. Note on this clone: Its target antigen remains unknown. Base-call qualities are not available, and no considerably larger clone is one nucleotide away.

The immunoSEQ Assay, a bias-controlled multiplex PCR, was used to amplify TCRbeta CDR3 regions from genomic DNA. The original pipeline was this. The number of nucleated cells in each sample was estimated from the amplification of reference gene primers within the assay. To quantify the absolute abundance of each unique TCRbeta CDR3 rearrangement, sequence reads were collapsed and filtered. For each sample, productive Simpson clonality was calculated as the square root of Simpson's diversity index over productive rearrangements. TCRdb carries this immuneACCESS record with in-frame sequences only. Its versions omit some clonotypes, under half of them owing to an unresolved V gene in the studies checked, with the rest unexplained. V, J and clone size are those of that table, while D and trimming were read from the DNA. The sample yields approximately 190,000 clones; around 80% were counted once. The top ten clonotypes cover about 20% of the sample.

The chain was built from TRBV7-9 and TRBJ2-1, and 10 junctional nucleotides match TRBD2. Sample: peripheral blood. The source of this sequence is a human donor in a cohort sampled during active COVID-19. The DNA sequence reads TGTGCCAGCAGCCCTAGCGGGAGAGGGTACAATGAGCAGTTCTTC. It translates as CASSPSGRGYNEQFF.